The 12 T cell receptor beta chains below come from one sample, sequenced in a study of regulatory T cells in long-lasting Graves disease. The TCR beta library used iRepertoire HTBI primers with Arm-PCR amplification of CDR3. A single record per CDR3 protein comes from TCRdb applying MiXCR to the multiplex PCR reads. The data contain over 650,000 distinct CDR3 sequences, around 30% of them seen just once; the ten biggest clones take up 40% to 55%. Time point of the sample: persistent/refractory GD, antithyroid drugs over 5 years with positive TRAb. The TCR library was made from RNA that had been extracted from PBMCs in TRIzol. This specimen was peripheral blood mononuclear cells (PBMCs), taken when the disease was refractory, from a patient treated with antithyroid drugs. The receptors shown here come from a female donor with Graves disease.

J is TRBJ2-7 and V is TRBV5-4; unclear D gene. V gave up 0 bases and J gave up 7 bases, with 5 bases separating them. Germline values: CDR1 SGHNT, CDR2 YYREEE (reference sequence). The CDR3 extends over 11 amino acids. CDR3 bases: TGTGCCAGCAGCTTGGGGATAGAGCAGTACTTC. Its translation: CASSLGIEQYF.

This clonotype was counted many times. The chain uses TRBV12-3 or TRBV12-4 and TRBJ1-5, with D perhaps TRBD1 (6 bases). The CDR3 runs to 16 residues. Trimming stripped 0 bases from V and 0 bases from J, with 9 bases between. CDR3 sequence reads: CASSLAGHNSNQPQHF. The CDR3 DNA reads as TGTGCCAGCAGTTTAGCGGGACACAATAGCAATCAGCCCCAGCATTTT.

This clonotype was found a few times. The V gene is TRBV24-1, the J gene TRBJ2-6, with TRBD1 identical over 7 bases. V shed 7 bases, J shed 0 bases, and the junction held 8 bases outside the gene matches. This CDR3 has 17 residues. The germline V gene has CDR1 KGHDR and CDR2 SFDVKD. The CDR3 loop is CATSPGQPSSGANVLTF. Here the CDR3 DNA reads TGTGCCACCAGCCCGGGACAGCCCAGCTCTGGGGCCAACGTCCTGACTTTC.

The chain has TRBV6-9 and TRBJ2-1; 9 bases fit TRBD2. In germline, CDR1 is MNHGY, CDR2 SVAAGI. Trimming took 3 bases from V and 8 from J; bases not matched to a gene: 8. The CDR3 totals 15 residues. For the CDR3, the DNA is TGTGCCAGCAGTTACGCTAGCGGGACTTGGGATGAGCAGTTCTTC. Translation: CASSYASGTWDEQFF.

This clonotype was detected ten times or more. V and J are TRBV2 and TRBJ2-2, with D possibly being TRBD1 or TRBD2 (6 bases each). V dropped 6 bases and J dropped 1 base, with 15 bases sitting between them. CDR1 is SNHLY, CDR2 FYNNEI, per germline. This CDR3 has 16 residues. The CDR3 DNA reads as TGTGCCAGCAGCTGGGGGGCTAGCCAGAACACCGGGGAGCTGTTTTTT. It encodes CASSWGASQNTGELFF.

This chain uses TRBV12-3 or TRBV12-4 with TRBJ1-4, with 7 bases matching TRBD1. Losses at the gene ends were 7 bases for V and 8 bases for J; bases not matched to a gene: 7. The CDR3 totals 13 residues. The CDR3 sequence is CASTRTGGEKLFF. CDR3 DNA: TGTGCCAGCACCAGGACAGGCGGGGAAAAACTGTTTTTT.

This chain joins TRBV6-5 and TRBJ2-1, with D unresolved. The germline V gene encodes CDR1 MNHEY and CDR2 SVGAGI. Trimming left V 0 bases short and J 7 bases short, with 10 bases between. This CDR3 has 14 residues. The CDR3 DNA is TGTGCCAGCAGTTACTCGTTCACGGAAAATGAGCAGTTCTTC. It yields the protein CASSYSFTENEQFF.

The chain carries TRBV10-3 and TRBJ2-2; 7 nucleotides match TRBD2. Germline lookup yields CDR1 ENHRY and CDR2 SYGVKD. CDR3 length: 14 residues. Trimming at V came to 4 bases and at J to 5 bases, leaving 4 bases not matched to a gene. CDR3 amino acids: CAISGLGGTGELFF. The CDR3 nucleotides read TGTGCCATCAGTGGCCTCGGGGGGACCGGGGAGCTGTTTTTT.

This clonotype was observed many times. V usage is TRBV12-3 or TRBV12-4 and J usage is TRBJ1-5; D gene ambiguous. The V end was cut by 3 bases, the J end by 5 bases, with 8 bases between. The CDR3 extends over 13 amino acids. The CDR3 nucleotides read TGTGCCAGCAGTTTCGCCGGGGATCAGCCCCAGCATTTT. Its protein product is CASSFAGDQPQHF.

This clonotype was counted a few times. This chain links TRBV18 with TRBJ2-5; D call uncertain. Germline V lookup: CDR1 KGHSH, CDR2 LQKENI. V dropped 0 bases and J dropped 2 bases, with 7 bases sitting between them. The CDR3 has 14 amino acids. The CDR3 nucleotides read TGTGCCAGCTCACCACCGGTCAGACAAGAGACCCAGTACTTC. It yields the protein CASSPPVRQETQYF.

The CDR3 loop reads CASTYRQEANTEAFF. CDR3 coding DNA: TGCGCCAGCACCTACAGACAGGAGGCGAACACTGAAGCTTTCTTT. This chain uses TRBV10-2 with TRBJ1-1, with D possibly being TRBD1 (6 bases). The CDR3 spans 15 residues. V lost 7 bases to trimming and J lost 1 base, with 16 bases between them. CDR1 WSHSY and CDR2 SAAADI come from the germline V gene.

The rearrangement links TRBV7-9 to TRBJ2-7; either TRBD1 or TRBD2 may fit D (5 bases each). V dropped 4 bases and J dropped 2 bases, with 18 bases sitting between them. CDR1 is SEHNR and CDR2 is FQNEAQ in the germline V gene (reference sequence). The CDR3 consists of 16 residues. CDR3: CASSSVGRDPAYEQYF. The CDR3 DNA follows: TGTGCCAGCAGCTCAGTGGGCCGGGACCCCGCCTACGAGCAGTACTTC.